Presented here are 13 T cell receptor beta chains from one specimen sequenced in a study of early T cells in non-severe SARS-CoV-2 infection. From the 5' RACE reads, TCRdb called clonotypes with MiXCR, one entry per CDR3 protein. Altogether roughly 80,000 distinct CDR3 sequences are present, over 5% being singletons, with the ten largest covering about 8%. Sequencing was performed on whole blood. The source of these receptors is an adult who was a healthcare worker with PCR-confirmed SARS-CoV-2 infection or an uninfected control (not recorded which).

This clonotype was seen at least ten times. This chain uses TRBV20-1 with TRBJ2-3; the match to TRBD2 covers 9 bases. The germline V gene encodes CDR1 DFQATT and CDR2 SNEGSKA (reference sequence). Trimming cost V 7 bases and J 9 bases; bases outside gene matches: 8. This CDR3 is 12 amino acids long. This CDR3 reads CSVPLAGITQYF. The CDR3 region has the DNA TGCAGTGTTCCTCTAGCGGGAATCACGCAGTATTTT.

This rearrangement joins TRBV10-1 to TRBJ2-2; the match to TRBD1 covers 9 bases. Trimming took 0 bases from V and 6 from J; bases not matched to a gene: 8. There are 17 residues in the CDR3. CDR1 is WNHNN, CDR2 SYGVQD, per germline (reference sequence). Here the CDR3 DNA reads TGCGCCAGCAGTGAGTCGTTTGGACAGGGGTTCCCCGGGGAGCTGTTTTTT. Translating it yields CASSESFGQGFPGELFF.

A few counts support this clonotype. V usage is TRBV6-2 or TRBV6-3 and J usage is TRBJ2-7, with 8 bases lining up with TRBD2. Germline CDR1 MNHEY, CDR2 SVGEGT. This CDR3 is 15 amino acids long. Trimming cost V 6 bases and J 2 bases; bases outside gene matches: 9. This CDR3 reads CASSYPTSGPYEQYF. CDR3 DNA: TGTGCCAGCAGCTACCCAACTAGCGGCCCCTACGAGCAGTACTTC.

Details on this clonotype: A single base separates this from a much larger clone, so it may be a read error. V usage is TRBV6-6 and J usage is TRBJ2-7, with D unresolved. This CDR3 spans 11 amino acids. V was trimmed by 6 bases and J by 3 bases, leaving 6 bases between them. Looked up from germline, CDR1 is MNHNY and CDR2 is SVGAGI (reference sequence). The CDR3 here is CASSPYYEQYF. The DNA of the CDR3 is TGTGCCAGCAGCCCGTACTACGAGCAGTACTTC.

This chain links TRBV20-1 with TRBJ1-2; TRBD1 matches at 8 bases. The trim removed 6 bases at V and 2 bases at J, leaving 8 bases unmatched. The CDR3 has 14 residues. CDR1 and CDR2 from the germline V gene are DFQATT and SNEGSKA (reference sequence). For the CDR3, the DNA is TGCAGTGCCGACAGGGGAACTATCAACTATGGCTACACCTTC. Amino acids: CSADRGTINYGYTF.

This clonotype was counted ten times or more. The chain links TRBV9 to TRBJ2-3; TRBD1 matches at 7 bases. There are 16 residues in the CDR3. V lost 0 bases to trimming and J lost 5 bases; unmatched junction nucleotides: 9. CDR1 and CDR2 from the germline V gene are SGDLS and YYNGEE. CDR3 amino acids: CASSVATDRVIDTQYF. The CDR3 DNA follows: TGTGCCAGCAGCGTAGCGACTGACAGGGTAATAGATACGCAGTATTTT. The complete variable domain, with remaining parts taken from reference TRBV9 and TRBJ2-3, reads DSGVTQTPKHLITATGQRVTLRCSPRSGDLSVYWYQQSLDQGLQFLIQYYNGEERAKGNILERFSAQQFPDLHSELNLSSLELGDSALYFCASSVATDRVIDTQYFGPGTRLTVL.

This rearrangement joins TRBV20-1 to TRBJ2-5; no clear D. Per the germline V gene, CDR1 is DFQATT and CDR2 is SNEGSKA (reference sequence). Trimming pared 0 bases from V and 4 bases from J, leaving 6 bases between. The CDR3 spans 12 residues. CDR3: CSARETRETQYF. DNA of the CDR3: TGCAGTGCTAGAGAGACACGAGAGACCCAGTACTTC.

This clonotype was counted many times. The rearrangement links TRBV29-1 to TRBJ1-1, with 7 nucleotides matching TRBD1. The CDR3 loop spans 13 amino acids. V dropped 6 bases and J dropped 0; count of bases not matched to a gene: 4. Looked up from germline, CDR1 is SQVTM and CDR2 is ANQGSEA. The CDR3 sequence: CSVQGHMNTEAFF. The CDR3 nucleotides are TGCAGCGTACAGGGGCACATGAACACTGAAGCTTTCTTT. Filled out from reference TRBV29-1 and TRBJ1-1, the complete variable domain reads SAVISQKPSRDICQRGTSLTIQCQVDSQVTMMFWYRQQPGQSLTLIATANQGSEATYESGFVIDKFPISRPNLTFSTLTVSNMSPEDSSIYLCSVQGHMNTEAFFGQGTRLTVV.

This chain joins TRBV7-9 and TRBJ2-1; D is uncertain. The germline V gene encodes CDR1 SEHNR and CDR2 FQNEAQ (reference sequence). CDR3 length equals 14 residues. V was cut by 5 bases and J by 6 bases, with 14 bases left in between. The CDR3: CASSPHWDFNEQFF. The DNA of the CDR3 is TGTGCCAGCAGCCCCCATTGGGATTTCAATGAGCAGTTCTTC.

This clonotype was picked up many times. V is TRBV3-1 and J is TRBJ2-1, with 10 bases matching TRBD2. The CDR3 totals 14 residues. Germline CDR1 and CDR2: LGHDT and YNNKEL (reference sequence). After removal of 3 bases from V and 4 bases from J, the junction contained 0 bases not matched to a gene. The CDR3 DNA follows: TGTGCCAGCAGCCAGACTAGCGGGTACAATGAGCAGTTCTTC. Translation gives CASSQTSGYNEQFF.

This chain uses TRBV4-1 with TRBJ2-4; 16 bases agree with TRBD2. With V trimmed by 4 bases and J by 0 bases, 3 bases remained unmatched. Germline lookup yields CDR1 MGHRA and CDR2 YSYEKL. The CDR3 loop spans 18 amino acids. The CDR3 region has the DNA TGCGCCAGCAGCCCGGGACTAGCGGGGGGGCTAGCCAAAAACATTCAGTACTTC. Translation: CASSPGLAGGLAKNIQYF.

This clonotype was counted between two and nine times. V usage is TRBV4-3 and J usage is TRBJ2-7; D unclear. With 1 base removed from V and 3 bases from J, the gap between germline ends came to 16 bases. Germline assignment: CDR1 LGHNA and CDR2 YSLEER. The CDR3 contains 16 residues. CDR3 sequence reads: CASSQGWPEPYYEQYF. CDR3 DNA sequence: TGCGCCAGCAGCCAAGGGTGGCCCGAACCATACTACGAGCAGTACTTC.

This clonotype was picked up many times. This chain connects TRBV29-1 to TRBJ2-3; D is possibly TRBD2 (5 bases). V was clipped by 4 bases and J by 2 bases, with 10 bases between them. Germline values: CDR1 SQVTM, CDR2 ANQGSEA. The CDR3 length is 13 residues. CDR3 nucleotides: TGCAGCGTTGTGAGGGCTTCCACAGATACGCAGTATTTT. It yields the protein CSVVRASTDTQYF.